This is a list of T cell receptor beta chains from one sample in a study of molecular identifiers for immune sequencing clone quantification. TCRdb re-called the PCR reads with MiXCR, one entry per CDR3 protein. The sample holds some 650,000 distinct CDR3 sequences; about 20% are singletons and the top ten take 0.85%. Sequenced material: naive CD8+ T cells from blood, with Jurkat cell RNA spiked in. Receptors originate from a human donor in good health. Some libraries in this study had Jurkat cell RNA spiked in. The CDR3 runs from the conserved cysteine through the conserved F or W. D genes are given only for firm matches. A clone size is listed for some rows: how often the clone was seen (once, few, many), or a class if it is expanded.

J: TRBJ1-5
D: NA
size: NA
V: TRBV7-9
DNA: TGTGCCAGCAGCCCAAGTTTCTGGGGGGTGGGAGGCAATCAGCCCCAGCATTTT
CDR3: CASSPSFWGVGGNQPQHF

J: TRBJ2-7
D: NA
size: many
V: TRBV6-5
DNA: TGTGCCAGCAGTTCAACACCGGGATACAATTACGAGCAGTACTTC
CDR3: CASSSTPGYNYEQYF

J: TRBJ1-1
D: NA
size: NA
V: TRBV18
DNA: TGTGCCAGCTCACCACCAGCGTCGGCAGAACCTTACACTGAAGCTTTCTTT
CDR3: CASSPPASAEPYTEAFF

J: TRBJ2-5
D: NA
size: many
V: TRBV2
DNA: TGTGCCAGCAGTGGGCTTAAAGAGACCCAGTACTTC
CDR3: CASSGLKETQYF

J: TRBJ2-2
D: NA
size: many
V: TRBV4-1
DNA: TGCGCCAGCAGCCAAGAGGGGGAGCTGTTTTTT
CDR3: CASSQEGELFF

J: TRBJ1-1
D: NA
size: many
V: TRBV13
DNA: TGTGCCAGCAGCCCGACCCTAAGCAGTCTGAACACTGAAGCTTTCTTT
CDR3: CASSPTLSSLNTEAFF

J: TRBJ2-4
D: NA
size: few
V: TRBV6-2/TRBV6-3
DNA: TGTGCCAGCAGTTACGGACAAATTCAGTACTTC
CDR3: CASSYGQIQYF

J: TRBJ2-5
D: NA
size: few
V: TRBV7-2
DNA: TGTGCCAGCAGCTACGGGAATCCGCGACAAGAGACCCAGTACTTC
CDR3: CASSYGNPRQETQYF

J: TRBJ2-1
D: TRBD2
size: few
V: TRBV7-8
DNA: TGTGCCAGCAGCCCTCCGGGACTAACTTACAATGAGCAGTTCTTC
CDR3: CASSPPGLTYNEQFF

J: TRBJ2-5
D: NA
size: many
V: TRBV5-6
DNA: TGTGCCAGCAGCTCCCACCCGACGGAGCAAGAGACCCAGTACTTC
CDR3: CASSSHPTEQETQYF

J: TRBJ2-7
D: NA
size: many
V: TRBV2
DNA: TGTGCCAGCAGCCCCGGGGGCAGCGCCTACGAGCAGTACTTC
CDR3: CASSPGGSAYEQYF

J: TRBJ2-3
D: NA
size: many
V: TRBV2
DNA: TGTGCCAGCAGCCCCCTTTTAGGGGCTAGCACAGATACGCAGTATTTT
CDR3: CASSPLLGASTDTQYF

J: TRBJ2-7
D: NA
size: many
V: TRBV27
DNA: TGTGCCAGCAGTTTGCAGGGAAGCTCCTACGAGCAGTACTTC
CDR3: CASSLQGSSYEQYF

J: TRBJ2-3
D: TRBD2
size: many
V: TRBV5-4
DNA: TGTGCCAGCAACGGGGGGGGCGTGATAGATACGCAGTATTTT
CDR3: CASNGGGVIDTQYF

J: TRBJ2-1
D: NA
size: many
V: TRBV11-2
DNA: TGTGCCAGCAGCTTAATTGGAAATGAGCAGTTCTTC
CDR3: CASSLIGNEQFF

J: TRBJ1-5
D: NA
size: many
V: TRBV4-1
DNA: TGCGCCAGCAGCCGTGAAGGGAATCAGCCCCAGCATTTT
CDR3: CASSREGNQPQHF

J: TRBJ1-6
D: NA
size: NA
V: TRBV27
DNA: TGTGCCAGCAGTTTAGGGAGGGCAACACCCCTCCACTTT
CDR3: CASSLGRATPLHF

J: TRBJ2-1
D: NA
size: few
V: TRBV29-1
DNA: TGCAGCGTTGTAGGGGGGGCGATGGACAATGAGCAGTTCTTC
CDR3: CSVVGGAMDNEQFF

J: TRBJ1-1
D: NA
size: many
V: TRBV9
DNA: TGTGCCAGCAGCGTAGGTAGCCTTACGAACACTGAAGCTTTCTTT
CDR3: CASSVGSLTNTEAFF

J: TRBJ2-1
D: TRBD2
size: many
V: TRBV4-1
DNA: TGCGCCAGCAGCCATGCTCCTGGCGGGGGGCAAGGGCAGTTCTTC
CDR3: CASSHAPGGGQGQFF

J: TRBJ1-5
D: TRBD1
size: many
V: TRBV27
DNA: TGTGCCAGCAGCCTGGGACAGGCTTTCAATCAGCCCCAGCATTTT
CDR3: CASSLGQAFNQPQHF

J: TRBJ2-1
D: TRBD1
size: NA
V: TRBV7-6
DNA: TGCGCCACCGGATCCGCCGACAGGGGGTACAATGAGCAGTTCTTC
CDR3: CATGSADRGYNEQFF

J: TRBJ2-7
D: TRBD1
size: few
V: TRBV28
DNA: TGTGCCAGCAGCACCCTCGGACAGGTTAACGAGCAGTACTTC
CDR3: CASSTLGQVNEQYF